Listed below are T cell receptor beta chains from one sample, sequenced in a study of OX40 agonist ivuxolimab in advanced cancers. Repertoires were generated with immunoSEQ multiplex PCR, while TCRdb's copy carries only in-frame clones and drops some. In the table there are tens of thousands of clones, 91% of which are singletons. The sample was CD4+ or CD8+ T cells sorted from blood, taken in a trial of the OX40 agonist ivuxolimab. The receptors derive from an adult with an advanced solid tumor such as melanoma, head and neck, liver or kidney cancer. CDR3s leave out the opening cysteine and the closing phenylalanine or tryptophan.

>13|TRBJ2-7|TRBV4-1
ASSQLTGLNYEQY
>12|TRBJ2-3|TRBV25-1
ASSLKSSTDTQY
>13|TRBJ2-7|TRBV5-4
ASSLASGSPWEQY
>14|TRBJ2-7|TRBV27
ASSLSGGAGVVEQY
>12|TRBJ2-7|TRBV28
ATSLAQTSYEQY
>12|TRBJ2-7|TRBV7-9
ASSTGQGAYEQY
>10|TRBJ2-5|TRBV30
AWDYNQETQY
>12|TRBJ1-5|TRBV11-2
ASSSVTGRQPQH
>11|TRBJ2-7|TRBV27
ASSFRGPYEQY
>11|TRBJ2-7|TRBV30
AWSSGIADEQY
>14|TRBJ2-1|TRBV9
ASSVSASGSTFEQF
>15|TRBJ1-1|TRBV6-1
ASSETGLEWMNTEAF
>13|TRBJ2-7|TRBV6-6
ASSATTGTFYEQY
>10|TRBJ2-7|TRBV30
AWSLADYEQY
>11|TRBJ2-7|TRBV29-1
SAQTGTLDEQY
>14|TRBJ2-7|TRBV10-3
AISEVLAGGPYEQY
>14|TRBJ1-2|TRBV5-4
ASSLGTSNAGYGYT
>12|TRBJ2-7|TRBV28
ASSPGLAPEGQY
>13|TRBJ2-7|TRBV9
ASSVAGTSFGEQY
>11|TRBJ2-7|TRBV5-8
ASSFPSGNEQY
>11|TRBJ2-6|TRBV6-5
ASSYGGANVLT
>14|TRBJ2-2|TRBV7-9
ASSSGTSGMGGELF